The 20 T cell receptor beta chains below were found in one sample sequenced in a study of blood T cell repertoires in COVID-19. Only in-frame clones appear in the TCRdb table, and some are missing; sequencing was by immunoSEQ multiplex PCR. Counted here are around 270,000 clones, 91% occurring once; the ten biggest clones make up 2.6%. The sequenced sample was peripheral blood. The receptors shown here come from a person under 35 with COVID-19, enrolled during active disease.

This clone has only one observation. The chain links TRBV12-5 to TRBJ2-1; possible D gene TRBD1, 6 bases. Trimming pared 0 bases from V and 0 bases from J, leaving 15 bases between. Per the germline V gene, CDR1 is LGHNT and CDR2 is FRNRAP. The CDR3 length is 18 residues. The CDR3 DNA is TGTGCTAGTGGTTTGGTACGAGGACAGCTACGCTCCTACAATGAGCAGTTCTTC. Translation gives CASGLVRGQLRSYNEQFF.

The genes are TRBV19 and TRBJ2-7; 7 positions match TRBD1. The germline V gene has CDR1 LNHDA and CDR2 SQIVND (reference sequence). This CDR3 comprises 15 residues. V dropped 1 base and J dropped 4; count of bases not matched to a gene: 7. CDR3 in DNA: TGTGCCAGTAGTATAGGGGGACAGAAAATGTACGAGCAGTACTTC. Protein sequence: CASSIGGQKMYEQYF.

The J gene is TRBJ2-4, the V gene TRBV18, with TRBD2 as a possible D gene (6 bases). There are 14 residues in the CDR3. Germline-derived CDR1 and CDR2 are KGHSH and LQKENI. V shed 5 bases and J shed 5 bases, with 13 bases lying between them. Written as DNA, the CDR3 is TGTGCCAGCTCAAGTATGGGGGGACAAAACATTCAGTACTTC. It is translated as CASSSMGGQNIQYF.

This rearrangement joins TRBV6-1 to TRBJ1-1, with D uncertain. The germline gives CDR1 MNHNS, CDR2 SASEGT. The V and J ends lost 2 bases and 1 base respectively, with 14 bases between them. This CDR3 comprises 16 residues. This chain's CDR3 is CASSETKGLKNTEAFF. The CDR3 DNA reads as TGTGCCAGCAGTGAAACTAAAGGCCTAAAGAACACTGAAGCTTTCTTT.

In nucleotides, the CDR3 is TGTGCCAGCAGCTTAATGCGCCCGGGACTGACACCGAATCAGCCCCAGCATTTT. Protein: CASSLMRPGLTPNQPQHF. The chain uses TRBV7-8 and TRBJ1-5; the D gene is possibly TRBD1 (5 bases). CDR1 and CDR2 from the germline V gene are SGHVS and FQNEAQ. This CDR3 has 18 amino acids. V was pared by 2 bases and J by 4 bases, with 21 bases between. Full variable domain (missing parts from reference TRBV7-8 and TRBJ1-5): GAGVSQSPRYKVAKRGQDVALRCDPISGHVSLFWYQQALGQGPEFLTYFQNEAQLDKSGLPSDRFFAERPEGSVSTLKIQRTQQEDSAVYLCASSLMRPGLTPNQPQHFGDGTRLSIL.

CDR3 loop: CASSNGRDEQFF. The CDR3 DNA reads as TGTGCCAGCAGCAACGGGCGGGATGAGCAGTTCTTC. The chain carries TRBV28 and TRBJ2-1; D perhaps matches TRBD2 (5 bases). CDR1 and CDR2 (germline): MDHEN, SYDVKM. The CDR3 consists of 12 residues. The V gene lost 6 bases and the J gene lost 8 bases, with 11 bases spanning the gap.

This clone appeared once. This chain links TRBV24-1 with TRBJ2-1; D is unclear. Trimming left V 5 bases short and J 3 bases short, with 10 bases between. The germline V gene has CDR1 KGHDR and CDR2 SFDVKD. CDR3 length: 14 residues. The CDR3 DNA sequence: TGTGCCACCAGTGGGATAGCCGGCTACAATGAGCAGTTCTTC. It translates to CATSGIAGYNEQFF.

The chain joins TRBV24-1 to TRBJ2-1; a possible D gene is TRBD2 (5 bases). CDR1 and CDR2 from the germline V gene are KGHDR and SFDVKD. Trimming stripped 0 bases from V and 6 bases from J, with 14 bases between. The CDR3 has 16 amino acids. The CDR3 nucleotides read TGTGCCACCAGTGATTTGCCTAGCAAGAGCATCAATGAGCAGTTCTTC. Translating it yields CATSDLPSKSINEQFF.

The chain is built from TRBV24-1 and TRBJ1-1; 8 bases match TRBD1. V dropped 8 bases and J dropped 5; count of bases not matched to a gene: 9. The CDR3 spans 14 residues. Germline CDR1 and CDR2: KGHDR and SFDVKD. The CDR3 nucleotides read TGTGCCACCACCATACAGGGGGAAGGGACTGAAGCTTTCTTT. Its translation: CATTIQGEGTEAFF.

The rearrangement joins TRBV5-4 to TRBJ2-1, with 12 bases that match TRBD2. V shed 0 bases and J 5 bases; nucleotides not matched to a gene: 9. Germline V CDR1 and CDR2: SGHNT, YYREEE (reference sequence). The CDR3 length is 18 residues. The CDR3 loop is CASSLGLAGGKLNNEQFF. The CDR3 DNA follows: TGTGCCAGCAGCTTGGGGCTAGCGGGAGGGAAACTAAACAATGAGCAGTTCTTC.

The chain recombines TRBV5-1 with TRBJ2-6; no reliable D call. The CDR3 has 15 residues. Trimming shortened V by 0 bases and J by 0 bases, and 4 bases separated the two germline ends. CDR1 is SGHRS and CDR2 is YFSETQ in the germline V gene. The CDR3 loop reads CASSLASSGANVLTF. The CDR3 DNA reads TGCGCCAGCAGCTTGGCCAGCTCTGGGGCCAACGTCCTGACTTTC.

The J gene is TRBJ2-2, the V gene TRBV6-1, with D maybe TRBD2 (6 bases). Germline V lookup: CDR1 MNHNS, CDR2 SASEGT. The CDR3 spans 15 residues. Trimming left V 1 base short and J 6 bases short, with 12 bases between. The chain's CDR3 is CASSEGLSGAGELFF. DNA for the CDR3: TGTGCCAGCAGTGAAGGTCTGTCGGGGGCCGGGGAGCTGTTTTTT.

This clone appeared a single time. This chain links TRBV7-2 with TRBJ1-5; D perhaps matches TRBD1 (5 bases). Trimming took off 2 bases at V and 4 bases at J, with 15 bases between the two ends. CDR3 length: 16 amino acids. Germline V gene sequence: CDR1 SGHTA, CDR2 FQGNSA. CDR3 sequence: CASSLNGAGANQPQHF. Here the CDR3 DNA reads TGTGCCAGCAGCTTAAATGGGGCAGGCGCAAATCAGCCCCAGCATTTT.

This chain uses TRBV6-5 with TRBJ2-5; D might be TRBD1 (6 bases). Germline CDR1 MNHEY, CDR2 SVGAGI. This CDR3 is 14 amino acids long. Trimming took 5 bases from V and 0 from J, leaving 10 bases between them. In nucleotides, the CDR3 is TGTGCCAGCAGTCGCCGGGACAACCAAGAGACCCAGTACTTC. This sequence encodes CASSRRDNQETQYF.

This chain connects TRBV5-4 to TRBJ2-7, with TRBD2 identical over 8 bases. Germline V lookup: CDR1 SGHNT, CDR2 YYREEE (reference sequence). The J segment lost 7 bases and the V segment lost 0 bases, leaving 6 bases of the junction unmatched. This CDR3 has 14 residues. The CDR3 is CASSLEAGVREQYF. The DNA for the CDR3 is TGTGCCAGCAGCTTGGAAGCGGGAGTGCGTGAGCAGTACTTC.

Remarks on this clone: Other DNA sequences of this sample code for an identical CDR3. The chain recombines TRBV9 with TRBJ2-7, with D possibly TRBD1 on 6 matching bases. The V gene's germline CDR1 is SGDLS and CDR2 YYNGEE. The CDR3 runs 13 residues. V lost 4 bases and J lost 5, with 13 bases in between. CDR3 sequence reads: CASSRDKQNEQYF. The CDR3 region has the DNA TGTGCCAGCAGCCGGGACAAACAAAACGAGCAGTACTTC.

The chain links TRBV3-1 (or the pseudogene TRBV3-2) to TRBJ2-2, with 13 positions matching TRBD2. Germline V gene lookup returns CDR1 LGHDT and CDR2 YNNKEL (reference sequence). The CDR3 consists of 21 residues. Trimming cost V 2 bases and J 4 bases; bases outside gene matches: 16. The CDR3 region is CASSQLPGTSGIKGSTGELFF. The CDR3 DNA follows: TGTGCCAGCAGCCAACTACCCGGGACTAGCGGGATTAAAGGGAGCACCGGGGAGCTGTTTTTT.

J is TRBJ1-5 and V is TRBV28, with 7 bases fitting TRBD1. Germline-derived CDR1 and CDR2 are MDHEN and SYDVKM. This CDR3 has 12 residues. Germline trimming cut 8 bases from V and 3 bases from J; bases unmatched to any gene: 1. CDR3: CASQGDNQPQHF. CDR3 coding DNA: TGTGCCAGCCAGGGGGACAATCAGCCCCAGCATTTT.

The chain couples TRBV11-2 to TRBJ2-5; 9 bases match TRBD1. From germline, CDR1 is SGHAT and CDR2 FQNNGV. J was trimmed by 4 bases and V by 4 bases; bases with no gene match: 1. This CDR3 comprises 13 residues. CDR3 region: CASSSTGGETQYF. Here the CDR3 DNA reads TGTGCCAGCAGCTCGACAGGGGGAGAGACCCAGTACTTC.

This clone appeared a single time. The chain employs TRBV18 and TRBJ2-2; tentatively, D is TRBD1 (6 bases). V lost 0 bases to trimming and J lost 3 bases, with 11 bases between them. The germline V gene has CDR1 KGHSH and CDR2 LQKENI. The CDR3 runs to 16 residues. The CDR3 spells CASSPPTQGYTGELFF. CDR3 in DNA: TGTGCCAGCTCACCACCGACGCAGGGGTACACCGGGGAGCTGTTTTTT.